What follows is one T cell receptor beta chain and its context. Followed longitudinally, the Seattle patients had been enrolled during active infection. In the authors' workflow: The authors estimated nucleated cell counts from reference gene primer amplification. Generated by immunoSEQ multiplex PCR, the TCRdb table keeps only in-frame clones and is missing some. That table supplies the V and J calls and clone size; D and trimming were determined from the DNA. The sample has about 160,000 clones, over 85% seen once. The sample is drawn from a study of blood T cell repertoires in COVID-19. Study at large: The study drew acute and convalescent COVID-19 samples from the United States, Italy and Spain. In each case, the material was cDNA or gDNA derived from T cells, B-cell-depleted T cells, or PBMCs.

This CDR3 is 14 amino acids long. The germline CDR1 and CDR2 sequences are SNHLY and FYNNEI. V dropped 7 bases and J dropped 1 base, with 13 bases sitting between them. This rearrangement joins TRBV2 to TRBJ1-1; no reliable D call. The sample comprised peripheral blood. The TCR comes from a woman aged 60-75 years with COVID-19, enrolled during active disease. The CDR3 DNA sequence: TGTGCCAGCACTTTCCACTTAACGAACACTGAAGCTTTCTTT. Translated: CASTFHLTNTEAFF. Variable domain in full (rest from reference TRBV2 and TRBJ1-1): EPEVTQTPSHQVTQMGQEVILRCVPISNHLYFYWYRQILGQKVEFLVSFYNNEISEKSEIFDDQFSVERPDGSNFTLKIRSTKLEDSAMYFCASTFHLTNTEAFFGQGTRLTVV.